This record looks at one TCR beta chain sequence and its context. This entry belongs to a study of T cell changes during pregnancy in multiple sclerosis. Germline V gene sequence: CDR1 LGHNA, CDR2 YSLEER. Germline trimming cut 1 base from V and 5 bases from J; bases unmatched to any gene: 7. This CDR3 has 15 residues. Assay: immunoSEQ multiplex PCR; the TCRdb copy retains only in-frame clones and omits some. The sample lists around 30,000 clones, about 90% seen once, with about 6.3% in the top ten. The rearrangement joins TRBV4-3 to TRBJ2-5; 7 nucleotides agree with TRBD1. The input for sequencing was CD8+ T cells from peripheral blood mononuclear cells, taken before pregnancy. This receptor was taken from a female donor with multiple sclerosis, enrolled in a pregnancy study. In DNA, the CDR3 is TGCGCCAGCAGCCAAGGAACGAGCAGGGGGGAGACCCAGTACTTC. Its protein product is CASSQGTSRGETQYF.